These T cell receptor beta chains were read from a single sample in a study of T-cell reconstitution after alpha-beta-depleted transplantation in children. TCRdb re-called the PCR reads through MiXCR, storing one row per CDR3 protein. The sample has around 490,000 distinct CDR3 sequences; about an eighth are singletons. The material was PBMCs, mostly from graft donor cells, obtained 180 days after TCRalphabeta/CD19-depleted stem cell transplant. Receptor source: a female patient aged 2-15 years who had a stem cell transplant for aplastic anemia, so the T cells may come from the graft donor. CDR3s include the opening cysteine and the closing phenylalanine or tryptophan. Fields, in order: clone size, J gene, V gene, D gene, CDR3 protein, CDR3 DNA. The D gene is left open where the match is weak. The size entry is marked missing in some rows and otherwise reads once, few, many or a size class.

abundance: few; j_gene: TRBJ2-3; v_gene: TRBV7-9; d_gene: TRBD1; CDR3aa: CASSLYSGTGERDTQYF; CDR3nt: TGTGCCAGCAGCTTATATTCGGGGACAGGAGAGAGAGATACGCAGTATTTT
abundance: many; j_gene: TRBJ2-2; v_gene: TRBV4-3; d_gene: NA; CDR3aa: CASSQDQDGNTGELFF; CDR3nt: TGCGCCAGCAGCCAAGATCAGGACGGGAACACCGGGGAGCTGTTTTTT
abundance: few; j_gene: TRBJ2-7; v_gene: TRBV30; d_gene: TRBD2; CDR3aa: CAWRGTSGSSLRYEQYF; CDR3nt: TGTGCCTGGAGGGGGACTAGCGGGAGTTCTCTGCGCTACGAGCAGTACTTC
abundance: NA; j_gene: TRBJ1-3; v_gene: TRBV5-1; d_gene: NA; CDR3aa: CASSSGLNSGNTIYF; CDR3nt: TGCGCCAGCAGCTCGGGACTGAACTCTGGAAACACCATATATTTT
abundance: many; j_gene: TRBJ2-1; v_gene: TRBV29-1; d_gene: NA; CDR3aa: CSGEDSPYNEQFF; CDR3nt: TGCAGCGGGGAGGACTCCCCCTACAATGAGCAGTTCTTC
abundance: NA; j_gene: TRBJ1-6; v_gene: TRBV12-5; d_gene: TRBD1; CDR3aa: CASGLVRTGDSSYNSPLHF; CDR3nt: TGTGCTAGTGGTTTGGTACGGACAGGGGATAGCTCCTATAATTCACCCCTCCACTTT
abundance: few; j_gene: TRBJ1-2; v_gene: TRBV2; d_gene: NA; CDR3aa: CASSDYRDLSYWTF; CDR3nt: TGTGCCAGCAGTGATTACAGGGATCTATCGTATTGGACCTTC
abundance: many; j_gene: TRBJ2-1; v_gene: TRBV12-3/TRBV12-4; d_gene: NA; CDR3aa: CASSGGPRTPHNEQFF; CDR3nt: TGTGCCAGCAGTGGCGGACCACGAACGCCGCACAATGAGCAGTTCTTC
abundance: NA; j_gene: TRBJ2-2; v_gene: TRBV15; d_gene: TRBD2; CDR3aa: CATSTRRRLAGGKINTGELFF; CDR3nt: TGTGCCACCAGCACCCGACGTCGACTAGCGGGAGGGAAGATTAACACCGGGGAGCTGTTTTTT
abundance: NA; j_gene: TRBJ2-1; v_gene: TRBV20-1; d_gene: TRBD2; CDR3aa: CSATPRPSGSKDNEQFF; CDR3nt: TGCAGTGCTACCCCGCGGCCTAGCGGGAGTAAGGACAATGAGCAGTTCTTC
abundance: NA; j_gene: TRBJ1-5; v_gene: TRBV4-2; d_gene: NA; CDR3aa: CASSQDWATDSNQPQHF; CDR3nt: TGTGCCAGCAGCCAAGACTGGGCCACAGACAGCAATCAGCCCCAGCATTTT
abundance: many; j_gene: TRBJ2-3; v_gene: TRBV9; d_gene: TRBD2; CDR3aa: CASSGRLAGRSTDTQYF; CDR3nt: TGTGCCAGCAGCGGCCGACTAGCGGGAAGAAGCACAGATACGCAGTATTTT
abundance: few; j_gene: TRBJ2-1; v_gene: TRBV12-3/TRBV12-4; d_gene: NA; CDR3aa: CASSRGVGRHYNEQFF; CDR3nt: TGTGCCAGCAGTCGCGGGGTAGGACGGCACTACAATGAGCAGTTCTTC
abundance: NA; j_gene: TRBJ1-2; v_gene: TRBV28; d_gene: NA; CDR3aa: CASSRTRTRRDGYTF; CDR3nt: TGTGCCAGCAGTAGAACCAGGACACGTCGGGATGGCTACACCTTC
abundance: NA; j_gene: TRBJ2-3; v_gene: TRBV20-1; d_gene: TRBD2; CDR3aa: CSAISGGGTDTQYF; CDR3nt: TGCAGTGCTATCAGCGGGGGGGGCACAGATACGCAGTATTTT
abundance: NA; j_gene: TRBJ1-1; v_gene: TRBV3-1; d_gene: TRBD1; CDR3aa: CASSPRAVRQGKNTEAFF; CDR3nt: TGTGCCAGCAGCCCGCGCGCGGTTAGACAGGGAAAGAACACTGAAGCTTTCTTT
abundance: many; j_gene: TRBJ2-7; v_gene: TRBV7-2; d_gene: NA; CDR3aa: CASSSGTTASYEQYF; CDR3nt: TGTGCCAGCAGCTCCGGGACGACGGCCTCCTACGAGCAGTACTTC
abundance: NA; j_gene: TRBJ1-4; v_gene: TRBV29-1; d_gene: NA; CDR3aa: CSVLGRGNEKLFF; CDR3nt: TGCAGCGTTCTTGGCAGGGGTAATGAAAAACTGTTTTTT
abundance: many; j_gene: TRBJ2-5; v_gene: TRBV12-3/TRBV12-4; d_gene: NA; CDR3aa: CASSAHLETQYF; CDR3nt: TGTGCCAGCAGTGCCCACTTGGAGACCCAGTACTTC
abundance: NA; j_gene: TRBJ2-7; v_gene: TRBV24-1; d_gene: NA; CDR3aa: CATSARGRSYEQYF; CDR3nt: TGTGCCACCAGTGCGAGGGGCAGGTCCTACGAGCAGTACTTC
abundance: many; j_gene: TRBJ2-5; v_gene: TRBV12-3/TRBV12-4; d_gene: TRBD1; CDR3aa: CASSDRQGSGETQYF; CDR3nt: TGTGCCAGCAGTGACCGACAGGGTTCGGGGGAGACCCAGTACTTC
abundance: many; j_gene: TRBJ2-1; v_gene: TRBV25-1; d_gene: TRBD1; CDR3aa: CASSELGTGNGDEQFF; CDR3nt: TGTGCCAGCAGTGAATTAGGGACAGGGAATGGCGATGAGCAGTTCTTC
abundance: NA; j_gene: TRBJ2-1; v_gene: TRBV7-9; d_gene: NA; CDR3aa: CASSLTLRANEQFF; CDR3nt: TGTGCCAGCAGCTTAACCTTGAGGGCAAATGAGCAGTTCTTC
abundance: NA; j_gene: TRBJ2-2; v_gene: TRBV9; d_gene: TRBD2; CDR3aa: CASSVPSGSGNTGELFF; CDR3nt: TGTGCCAGCAGCGTTCCTAGCGGGAGTGGAAACACCGGGGAGCTGTTTTTT
abundance: many; j_gene: TRBJ2-1; v_gene: TRBV9; d_gene: NA; CDR3aa: CASSVGGGYNEQFF; CDR3nt: TGTGCCAGCAGCGTAGGGGGTGGGTACAATGAGCAGTTCTTC
abundance: NA; j_gene: TRBJ1-5; v_gene: TRBV20-1; d_gene: NA; CDR3aa: CSAEELGRTSNQPQHF; CDR3nt: TGCAGTGCGGAAGAATTGGGACGGACTAGCAATCAGCCCCAGCATTTT
abundance: NA; j_gene: TRBJ2-1; v_gene: TRBV15; d_gene: TRBD2; CDR3aa: CATSREWGGRAGFF; CDR3nt: TGTGCCACCAGCAGAGAGTGGGGCGGGAGGGCCGGGTTCTTC
abundance: few; j_gene: TRBJ2-6; v_gene: TRBV7-9; d_gene: NA; CDR3aa: CASSLKGPGANVLTF; CDR3nt: TGTGCCAGCAGCTTAAAGGGTCCTGGGGCCAACGTCCTGACTTTC
abundance: NA; j_gene: TRBJ1-2; v_gene: TRBV7-9; d_gene: NA; CDR3aa: CASSLLAGHGDGYTF; CDR3nt: TGTGCCAGCAGCTTACTGGCCGGTCATGGCGATGGCTACACCTTC
abundance: NA; j_gene: TRBJ1-2; v_gene: TRBV12-3/TRBV12-4; d_gene: TRBD1; CDR3aa: CASSPWDRGYTF; CDR3nt: TGTGCCAGCAGTCCCTGGGACAGGGGCTACACCTTC
abundance: many; j_gene: TRBJ2-1; v_gene: TRBV29-1; d_gene: TRBD2; CDR3aa: CSVDGFSGNAYNEQFF; CDR3nt: TGCAGCGTTGACGGGTTTAGCGGGAACGCCTACAATGAGCAGTTCTTC
abundance: NA; j_gene: TRBJ2-7; v_gene: TRBV10-3; d_gene: TRBD1; CDR3aa: CAISESTGQVSYEQYF; CDR3nt: TGTGCCATCAGTGAGTCGACGGGACAGGTCTCCTACGAGCAGTACTTC
abundance: few; j_gene: TRBJ2-2; v_gene: TRBV12-1; d_gene: NA; CDR3aa: CASSPVIAGGQTTGELFF; CDR3nt: TGTGCCAGCAGCCCCGTAATAGCGGGAGGCCAGACCACCGGGGAGCTGTTTTTT
abundance: NA; j_gene: TRBJ2-3; v_gene: TRBV20-1; d_gene: NA; CDR3aa: CSARREQGGADTQYF; CDR3nt: TGCAGTGCTCGACGGGAACAGGGGGGGGCAGATACGCAGTATTTT
abundance: few; j_gene: TRBJ2-1; v_gene: TRBV6-5; d_gene: TRBD1; CDR3aa: CASSWTGGVYNEQFF; CDR3nt: TGTGCCAGCAGTTGGACAGGGGGAGTGTACAATGAGCAGTTCTTC
abundance: many; j_gene: TRBJ1-1; v_gene: TRBV10-3; d_gene: NA; CDR3aa: CAISVSGPEAFF; CDR3nt: TGTGCCATCAGTGTGTCCGGACCTGAAGCTTTCTTT
abundance: NA; j_gene: TRBJ2-5; v_gene: TRBV3-1; d_gene: TRBD1; CDR3aa: CASSQAGRGQETQYF; CDR3nt: TGTGCCAGCAGCCAAGCTGGCAGGGGGCAAGAGACCCAGTACTTC
abundance: NA; j_gene: TRBJ1-1; v_gene: TRBV6-2/TRBV6-3; d_gene: NA; CDR3aa: CASSLMESIKAFF; CDR3nt: TGTGCCAGCAGTTTAATGGAATCGATTAAAGCTTTCTTT
abundance: few; j_gene: TRBJ2-1; v_gene: TRBV6-6; d_gene: NA; CDR3aa: CASSWNKGQEQFF; CDR3nt: TGTGCCAGCAGTTGGAATAAAGGACAGGAGCAGTTCTTC
abundance: NA; j_gene: TRBJ1-2; v_gene: TRBV29-1; d_gene: TRBD1; CDR3aa: CSASGQGALEGYTF; CDR3nt: TGCAGCGCATCGGGACAGGGAGCTCTTGAGGGCTACACCTTC